Listed below are T cell receptor beta chains from one sample, sequenced in a study of T cell repertoires in cytomegalovirus infection. These receptors are not linked to any known antigen. One entry per CDR3 protein results from TCRdb running MiXCR on the reads. This table holds about 570,000 distinct CDR3 sequences, roughly 43% found once. Source: cultured PBMCs, taken from culture after CMV antigen stimulation. All receptors come from a human donor in good health (CMV status not recorded). Some clones in this sample may be carry-over from other donors' samples. CDR3s include the opening cysteine and the closing phenylalanine or tryptophan. A D gene is named only where the DNA matches it firmly. Size tells how often a clone was seen (once, few, many) or the class of an expanded clone, and some rows leave it out.

CDR3 length	J gene	D gene	clone size	V gene	CDR3 DNA	CDR3 protein
16	TRBJ1-1	-	few	TRBV20-1	TGCAGTGCTAGCCCCGGGAAACAGGGCATGAACACTGAAGCTTTCTTT	CSASPGKQGMNTEAFF
15	TRBJ1-4	TRBD1	-	TRBV6-1	TGTGCCAGCATAGGTCCGGGACAGGTTAACGAAAAACTGTTTTTT	CASIGPGQVNEKLFF
14	TRBJ2-5	-	few	TRBV6-6	TGTGCCAGCAGTGTTGGACTTGGAGAAGAGACCCAGTACTTC	CASSVGLGEETQYF
14	TRBJ1-1	TRBD1	-	TRBV12-3/TRBV12-4	TGTGCCAGCAGTCCGGACAGGGTCGGCACTGAAGCTTTCTTT	CASSPDRVGTEAFF
14	TRBJ2-7	-	-	TRBV29-1	TGCAGCGTTGTCCCGGCATGGAGCTCCTACGAGCAGTACTTC	CSVVPAWSSYEQYF
16	TRBJ2-3	TRBD2	-	TRBV7-2	TGTGCCAGCAGCTTAACGGCTAGCGGGAGTGTAGATACGCAGTATTTT	CASSLTASGSVDTQYF
12	TRBJ1-1	-	-	TRBV4-1	TGCGCCAGCAGCCAAGTTATAGGGGAAGCTTTCTTT	CASSQVIGEAFF
19	TRBJ2-1	-	few	TRBV19	TGTGCCAGTAGTATAGACCCCATGACAGCCGTTGGTCGGTGGTATGAGCAGTTCTTC	CASSIDPMTAVGRWYEQFF
16	TRBJ2-2	TRBD1	-	TRBV25-1	TGTGCCAGCAGTGATTCGACAGGGGGCTTTTCCGGGGAGCTGTTTTTT	CASSDSTGGFSGELFF
14	TRBJ2-1	-	few	TRBV7-2	TGTGCCAGCGCGAGGCCGGGGACACGCAATGAGCAGTTCTTC	CASARPGTRNEQFF
13	TRBJ2-3	-	many	TRBV6-1	TGTGCCAGCAGTGGGGACAGCACAGATACGCAGTATTTT	CASSGDSTDTQYF